This T cell receptor beta chain comes out of a study of T cell responses to AZD1222 COVID-19 vaccine. Study outcomes and limitations: Researchers took repertoire samples only after the peak T cell response had come. CD4 TCRs linked to vaccination spanned spike, dominating at 160-218 and 743-854.

Some clones are missing from TCRdb's copy, which holds only in-frame ones; the method was immunoSEQ multiplex PCR. Of approximately 120,000 clones in the sample, 88% were seen once. Points on this clone: The antigen is unknown.

The TCR was taken from an adult who received the AZD1222 COVID-19 vaccine. The starting material was peripheral blood, obtained 28 days after the second AZD1222 dose.

DNA for the CDR3: TGTGCCAGCTCACCGGGGGCCAGGGAATATGGCTACACCTTC. It encodes CASSPGAREYGYTF. This sequence joins TRBV18 and TRBJ1-2; D is perhaps TRBD1 (6 bases). The germline CDR1 and CDR2 sequences are KGHSH and LQKENI. Trimming took 3 bases from V and 5 from J, leaving 13 bases between them. The CDR3 is 14 residues long. The full variable domain, with the rest looked up from reference TRBV18 and TRBJ1-2, is NAGVMQNPRHLVRRRGQEARLRCSPMKGHSHVYWYRQLPEEGLKFMVYLQKENIIDESGMPKERFSAEFPKEGPSILRIQQVVRGDSAAYFCASSPGAREYGYTFGSGTRLTVV.